Below, one TCR beta chain is given with its context. This entry comes from a study of blood T cell repertoires in COVID-19. Study background: T cells, B-cell-depleted T cells, or PBMCs supplied cDNA or gDNA.

In the original analysis: How many nucleated cells were present was estimated from reference gene primer amplification. Using immunoSEQ multiplex PCR, the repertoire was profiled, and TCRdb retains in-frame clones only, with some absent. V and J calls and clone size are copied from that table; D and trimming were computed from the DNA. The sample gives 220,000 or so clones, roughly 86% of which show up once; around 9.6% is in the top ten. Seattle patients were enrolled during active infection and followed longitudinally. Looked up from germline, CDR1 is MNHEY and CDR2 is SMNVEV (reference sequence). This CDR3 region has 17 residues. Trimming took 9 bases from V and 0 from J; bases not matched to a gene: 9.

This clonotype was obtained from a woman between 45 and 60 years old with COVID-19, enrolled during active disease. The V and J genes are TRBV27 and TRBJ2-6, with 9 bases matching TRBD2. The source material was peripheral blood. In DNA form, the CDR3 reads TGTGCCAGTAAATACGGGACTAGCCTCTCTGGGGCCAACGTCCTGACTTTC. Translation gives CASKYGTSLSGANVLTF.